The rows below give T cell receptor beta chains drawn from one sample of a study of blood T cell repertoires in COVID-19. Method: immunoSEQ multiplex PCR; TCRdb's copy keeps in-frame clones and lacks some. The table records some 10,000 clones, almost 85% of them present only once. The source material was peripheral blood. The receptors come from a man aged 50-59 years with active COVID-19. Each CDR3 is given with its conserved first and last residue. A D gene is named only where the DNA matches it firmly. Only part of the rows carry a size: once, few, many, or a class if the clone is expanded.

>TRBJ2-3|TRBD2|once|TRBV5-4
TGTGCCAGCAGCTTGGACGCGGGAGGAACAGATACGCAGTATTTT
CASSLDAGGTDTQYF
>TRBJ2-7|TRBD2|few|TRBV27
TGTGCCAGCAGTTGGGGACTAGCGGGCAACTACGAGCAGTACTTC
CASSWGLAGNYEQYF
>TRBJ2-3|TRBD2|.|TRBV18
TGTGCCAGCTCGGCGGGACTAGCGGGATTGATGGATACGCAGTATTTT
CASSAGLAGLMDTQYF
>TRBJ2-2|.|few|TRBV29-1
TGCAGCGTTGAAGTAGGAGACAGTATCTCCGGGGAGCTGTTTTTT
CSVEVGDSISGELFF
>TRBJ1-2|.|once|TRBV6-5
TGTGCCAGACGGGGGGAACCTAATCCCTATGGCTACACCTTC
CARRGEPNPYGYTF
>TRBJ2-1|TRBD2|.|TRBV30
TGTGCCTGGAGAATGGCGGGAGGGCCTTTGTACAATGAGCAGTTCTTC
CAWRMAGGPLYNEQFF
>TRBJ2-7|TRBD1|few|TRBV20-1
TGCAGTGCTAGTCAAGCCGGGACAGGGGGACACGAGCAGTACTTC
CSASQAGTGGHEQYF
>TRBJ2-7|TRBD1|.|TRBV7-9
TGTGCCAGCGCAGGGACAGGGAACTACGAGCAGTACTTC
CASAGTGNYEQYF
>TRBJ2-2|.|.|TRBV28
TGTGCCAGCAGTTCAATTTCAGACATGAACACCGGGGAGCTGTTTTTT
CASSSISDMNTGELFF
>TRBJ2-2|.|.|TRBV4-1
TGCGCCAGCAGCTCTTCCGGGACTAACACCGGGGAGCTGTTTTTT
CASSSSGTNTGELFF
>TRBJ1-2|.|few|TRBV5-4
TGTGCCAGCAGCTTGTTAGAATATGGCTACACCTTC
CASSLLEYGYTF
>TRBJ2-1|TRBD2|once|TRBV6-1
TGTGCCAGCAGTGAAGACCCCCCGGGACTAGCGGGACCCTCCTACAATGAGCAGTTCTTC
CASSEDPPGLAGPSYNEQFF
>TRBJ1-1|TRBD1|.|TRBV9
TGTGCCAGCAGCGCGACAGGGGAAATGTGGACTGAAGCTTTCTTT
CASSATGEMWTEAFF
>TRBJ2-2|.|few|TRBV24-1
TGTGCCACCAGTGATCACCTCAGGGGTGAGAACACCGGGGAGCTGTTTTTT
CATSDHLRGENTGELFF
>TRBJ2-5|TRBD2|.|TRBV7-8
TGTGCCAGCAGCCCAGGACTAGCGGGAGTATCGAAGACCCAGTACTTC
CASSPGLAGVSKTQYF
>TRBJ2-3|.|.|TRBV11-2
TGTGCCAGCAGCCTGGAGGGTTCAGGGCTTGTATTCACAGATACGCAGTATTTT
CASSLEGSGLVFTDTQYF
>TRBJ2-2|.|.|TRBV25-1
TGTGCCAGCAGTGAATTCAGGACCGGGGAGCTGTTTTTT
CASSEFRTGELFF
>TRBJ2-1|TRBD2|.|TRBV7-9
TGTGCCAGCAGCCACGACCGACTAGCGGGAGGTCGGGATGAGCAGTTCTTC
CASSHDRLAGGRDEQFF
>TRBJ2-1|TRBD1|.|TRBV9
TGTGCCAGCAGCTATGACAGGGGGCCATCCTACAATGAGCAGTTCTTC
CASSYDRGPSYNEQFF
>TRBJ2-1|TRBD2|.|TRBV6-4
TGTGCCAGCAGTGAAACTAGCGGGGAGAATGAGCAGTTCTTC
CASSETSGENEQFF
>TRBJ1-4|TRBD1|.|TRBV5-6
TGTGCCAGCAGCTCCGACCGGGACAGGCGGAATGAAAAACTGTTTTTT
CASSSDRDRRNEKLFF
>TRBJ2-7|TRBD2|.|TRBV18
TGTGCCAGCTCACCAAGTTCAAGCGGGAGCTACGAGCAGTACTTC
CASSPSSSGSYEQYF
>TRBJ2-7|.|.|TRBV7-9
TGTGCCAGCAGCAGTCAGGGTTACGAGCAGTACTTC
CASSSQGYEQYF
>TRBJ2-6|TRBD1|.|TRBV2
TGTGCCAGCAGCCGAAGACAGGGGATGGCCAACGTCCTGACTTTC
CASSRRQGMANVLTF
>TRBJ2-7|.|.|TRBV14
TGTGCCAGCAGCCCCGTAGATCCCTACGAGCAGTACTTC
CASSPVDPYEQYF
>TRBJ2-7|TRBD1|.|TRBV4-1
TGCGCCAGCAGCCACCCGGGACAGGGGCACGAGCAGTACTTC
CASSHPGQGHEQYF
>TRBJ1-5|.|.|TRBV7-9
TGTGCCAGCAGCTTAGGCGATAATCAGCCCCAGCATTTT
CASSLGDNQPQHF
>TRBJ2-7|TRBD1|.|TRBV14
TGTGCCAGCAGCCACGGGACAGTCTACGAGCAGTACTTC
CASSHGTVYEQYF
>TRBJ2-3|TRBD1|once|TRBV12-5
TGTGCTAGTGGTTTGTCCCCCGGGACAGGGCTCACAGATACGCAGTATTTT
CASGLSPGTGLTDTQYF
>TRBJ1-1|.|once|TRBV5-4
TGTGCCAGCAGCTTGGTGAGGGAGACGAACACTGAAGCTTTCTTT
CASSLVRETNTEAFF
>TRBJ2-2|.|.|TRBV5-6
TGTGCCAGCAGCCCGTGGGGACAACTGAACACCGGGGAGCTGTTTTTT
CASSPWGQLNTGELFF
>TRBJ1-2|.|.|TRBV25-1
TGTGCCAGCAGCCAGGGGTATGGCTACACCTTC
CASSQGYGYTF
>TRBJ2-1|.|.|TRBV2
TGTGCCAGCAGGCCGGACTCTAGTTACAATGAGCAGTTCTTC
CASRPDSSYNEQFF
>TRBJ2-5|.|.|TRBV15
TGTGCCACCAGCAGGTCAGACAGGGAGGAAGAGACCCAGTACTTC
CATSRSDREEETQYF
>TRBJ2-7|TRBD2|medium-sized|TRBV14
TGTGCCAGCAGCACCTTCGGGGGACTAGCGGGAGGGCCTGGCGAGCAGTACTTC
CASSTFGGLAGGPGEQYF
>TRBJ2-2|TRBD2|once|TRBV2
TGTGCCAGCAGTGAAGGCCTAGCGGGACACTGGGAGCTGTTTTTT
CASSEGLAGHWELFF
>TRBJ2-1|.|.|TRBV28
TGTGCCAGCAGTTTGCAGGGAACCCGCTCCTACAATGAGCAGTTCTTC
CASSLQGTRSYNEQFF
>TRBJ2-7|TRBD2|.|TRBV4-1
TGCGCCAGCAGCCAGACGGGAGGAAGTCCCTACGAGCAGTACTTC
CASSQTGGSPYEQYF
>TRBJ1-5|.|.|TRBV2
TGTGCCAGCAGTGGGCCTCAGGGAGGGCTTTCATCTAGCAATCAGCCCCAGCATTTT
CASSGPQGGLSSSNQPQHF